These 24 T cell receptor beta chains were sequenced from one sample in a study of OX40 agonist ivuxolimab in advanced cancers. The library was built by means of the immunoSEQ multiplex PCR assay. TCRdb obtained this table from immuneACCESS and retained in-frame rearrangements with V and J assigned. These tables miss some clones; where compared with another copy, unresolved V genes account for less than half of the shortfall, and the remainder is unexplained. For this sample the table gives about 19,000 clones, of which about 90% were detected only once. The top ten hold around 48% of the sample. Sequencing was performed on CD4+ or CD8+ T cells sorted from blood, taken in a trial of the OX40 agonist ivuxolimab. The receptors originated from an adult with an advanced solid tumor such as melanoma, head and neck, liver or kidney cancer.

For this clone: One end of the junction varies from germline; a read error may be responsible. The gene calls are TRBV7-7 and TRBJ2-7, with 12 bases that match TRBD2. Germline V gene lookup returns CDR1 SSHAT and CDR2 FNYEAQ (reference sequence). The CDR3 runs to 14 residues. The DNA of the CDR3 is TGTGCTAGCAGCTCGGGACTAGCGGGTTACGAGCAGTACTTC. Its translation: CASSSGLAGYEQYF.

The gene calls are TRBV7-8 and TRBJ1-5; 8 positions match TRBD1. V trimming: 4 bases; J trimming: 5 bases; junction bases outside the gene matches: 10. The CDR3 sequence is 16 residues long. CDR1 and CDR2 (germline): SGHVS, FQNEAQ. CDR3 sequence reads: CASSSNPGGHDQPQHF. The CDR3, as DNA: TGTGCCAGCAGCTCGAATCCAGGGGGCCACGATCAGCCCCAGCATTTT.

This clone has only a few counts. V usage is TRBV23-1 and J usage is TRBJ2-1, with 8 bases identical to TRBD2. TRBV23-1 counts as an open reading frame of uncertain function. The CDR3 has 17 residues. J gave up 9 bases and V 2 bases, and 15 bases lay outside the gene matches. The CDR3 region is CASSQEKNGRASFEQFF. As DNA, the CDR3 is TGCGCCAGCAGTCAAGAGAAAAACGGGAGGGCCAGTTTTGAGCAGTTCTTC.

This clone occurred once. This chain uses TRBV6-5 with TRBJ2-7; TRBD2 might be the D (6 bases). Germline V CDR1 and CDR2: MNHEY, SVGAGI. There are 14 residues in the CDR3. V lost 5 bases to trimming and J lost 7 bases, with 18 bases between them. Here the CDR3 reads CASSGGAWVSEQYF. For the CDR3, the DNA is TGTGCCAGCAGTGGCGGGGCGTGGGTGAGTGAGCAGTACTTC.

This CDR3 is CASSEVGDTQYF. The CDR3 coding sequence is TGTGCCAGCAGTGAGGTGGGAGATACGCAGTATTTT. The J gene is TRBJ2-3, the V gene TRBV4-2; no firm D call. V was trimmed by 6 bases and J by 5 bases, leaving 9 bases between them. Germline loops: CDR1 LGHNA, CDR2 YNFKEQ. The CDR3 consists of 12 residues.

The V and J genes are TRBV11-3 and TRBJ2-1, with 8 bases that match TRBD1. V lost 5 bases to trimming and J lost 0 bases; unmatched junction nucleotides: 3. Looked up from germline, CDR1 is SGHNT and CDR2 is YENEEA. CDR3 length: 15 residues. CDR3 loop: CASSTTGDSYNEQFF. CDR3 DNA: TGTGCCAGCAGCACGACAGGGGACTCCTACAATGAGCAGTTCTTC.

This clone has only one observation. The chain carries TRBV6-1 and TRBJ2-1, with 9 bases aligning to TRBD2. Per germline, CDR1 MNHNS and CDR2 SASEGT. The length of the CDR3 is 15 residues. With 7 bases clipped from V and 9 bases from J, the junction kept 13 bases outside the gene matches. In DNA form, the CDR3 reads TGTGCCAGCAAGGGGTGGACTAGCGCTTTCGGTGAGCAGTTCTTC. Amino acids: CASKGWTSAFGEQFF.

The table lists this clone with a few counts. The V call is TRBV6-4, the J call TRBJ2-3; 7 nucleotides match TRBD2. Germline V CDR1 and CDR2: MRHNA, SNTAGT. Trimming at V came to 0 bases and at J to 0 bases, leaving 3 bases not matched to a gene. The CDR3 has 16 residues. CDR3 in DNA: TGTGCCAGCAGTGACTCACCGGGAGGTAGCACAGATACGCAGTATTTT. This gives the protein CASSDSPGGSTDTQYF.

The CDR3 is CASSLAEGSRGYTF. The DNA for the CDR3 is TGTGCCAGCAGCTTGGCCGAGGGGTCTCGAGGCTACACCTTC. The J gene is TRBJ1-2, the V gene TRBV5-4; a weak D match, TRBD1 (5 bases). The CDR3 extends over 14 amino acids. Trimming took off 0 bases at V and 8 bases at J, with 14 bases between the two ends. The germline V gene has CDR1 SGHNT and CDR2 YYREEE (reference sequence).

This chain links TRBV28 with TRBJ1-5, with D perhaps matching TRBD1 (5 bases). This CDR3 comprises 13 residues. The V gene's germline CDR1 is MDHEN and CDR2 SYDVKM. The germline V and J ends were trimmed by 5 bases and 5 bases, with 10 bases remaining between them. The CDR3 nucleotides are TGTGCCAGCAGTCGCAGGGAGTATCAGCCCCAGCATTTT. This gives the protein CASSRREYQPQHF.

This sequence joins TRBV29-1 and TRBJ1-1; TRBD1 matches at 9 bases. Germline assignment: CDR1 SQVTM and CDR2 ANQGSEA. Trimming removed 5 bases from V and 6 bases from J; junction bases left unmatched: 4. The CDR3 spans 12 residues. The chain's CDR3 is CSVRTGVPEAFF. For the CDR3, the DNA is TGCAGCGTTCGGACAGGGGTCCCTGAAGCTTTCTTT.

The chain has TRBV13 and TRBJ1-2; D remains ambiguous. CDR1 and CDR2 (germline): PRHDT, FYEKMQ (reference sequence). This CDR3 is 12 amino acids long. V was pared by 0 bases and J by 6 bases, with 5 bases between. CDR3 sequence (DNA): TGTGCCAGCAGCTTAGGACGGCATGGCTACACCTTC. This sequence encodes CASSLGRHGYTF.

The V and J genes are TRBV28 and TRBJ2-7; 10 bases match TRBD2. The germline V gene encodes CDR1 MDHEN and CDR2 SYDVKM. CDR3 length: 14 residues. V gave up 3 bases and J gave up 4 bases; unmatched junction bases: 3. As DNA, the CDR3 is TGTGCCAGCAGTTTCGGGACTAGCGAGTACGAGCAGTACTTC. This sequence encodes CASSFGTSEYEQYF.

This chain uses TRBV5-1 with TRBJ1-1, with D possibly matching TRBD1 (5 bases). Trimming took off 4 bases at V and 7 bases at J, with 14 bases between the two ends. Per germline, CDR1 SGHRS and CDR2 YFSETQ. The CDR3 runs 13 residues. CDR3 region: CASSQGFKGEAFF. The CDR3 DNA follows: TGCGCCAGCAGCCAGGGATTCAAGGGTGAAGCTTTCTTT.

The chain combines TRBV5-4 with TRBJ1-2, with D maybe TRBD1 (6 bases). This CDR3 has 17 residues. Trimming left V 5 bases short and J 6 bases short, with 26 bases between. The germline V gene has CDR1 SGHNT and CDR2 YYREEE (reference sequence). The CDR3 sequence: CASRPFGLGGLRNGYTF. In DNA form, the CDR3 reads TGTGCCAGCAGACCCTTCGGTCTAGGGGGGCTCAGGAATGGCTACACCTTC.

V and J are TRBV6-4 and TRBJ1-2; D gene uncertain. The CDR3 has 13 residues. Trimming left V 1 base short and J 7 bases short, with 10 bases between. Germline CDR1 MRHNA, CDR2 SNTAGT. The chain's CDR3 is CASSDFGGSGYTF. The CDR3 DNA reads as TGTGCCAGCAGTGACTTCGGAGGGTCTGGCTACACCTTC.

The chain employs TRBV11-2 and TRBJ2-7; the match to TRBD1 covers 8 bases. Germline V gene sequence: CDR1 SGHAT, CDR2 FQNNGV. V shed 0 bases, J shed 4 bases, and the junction held 8 bases outside the gene matches. The CDR3 has 16 residues. Here the CDR3 DNA reads TGTGCCAGCAGCTTAGAACCCGGGACAGGATTATACGAGCAGTACTTC. Its translation is CASSLEPGTGLYEQYF.

The rearrangement uses TRBV5-6 and TRBJ2-3, with TRBD2 matching 8 bases. Germline assignment: CDR1 SGHDT and CDR2 YYEEEE. The length of the CDR3 is 15 residues. V lost 5 bases to trimming and J lost 6 bases; unmatched junction nucleotides: 11. The CDR3 is CASRPGLGQKDTQYF. DNA for the CDR3: TGTGCCAGCAGGCCGGGACTAGGCCAAAAGGATACGCAGTATTTT.

This clone was recorded once. The chain has TRBV7-3 and TRBJ2-1; 9 bases line up with TRBD2. CDR1 is SGHTA and CDR2 is FQGTGA in the germline V gene. The CDR3 extends over 15 amino acids. V shed 3 bases and J 4 bases; nucleotides not matched to a gene: 4. The CDR3 DNA sequence: TGTGCCAGCAGCTTCGACCTAGCGGGATACAATGAGCAGTTCTTC. This translates into CASSFDLAGYNEQFF.

The chain has TRBV7-8 and TRBJ1-2, with D possibly TRBD1 on 5 matching bases. Trimming shortened V by 6 bases and J by 10 bases, and 30 bases separated the two germline ends. Germline loops: CDR1 SGHVS, CDR2 FQNEAQ. The CDR3 is made up of 17 amino acids. The CDR3 spells CASSRGVNNLGGLIYTF. The CDR3 DNA reads TGTGCCAGCAGTAGGGGAGTTAACAACCTGGGAGGATTAATCTACACCTTC.

This clone was found once. This chain connects TRBV7-9 to TRBJ1-2, with D possibly being TRBD1 (6 bases). The length of the CDR3 is 17 residues. V was pared by 3 bases and J by 0 bases, with 17 bases between. Germline CDR1 is SEHNR and CDR2 is FQNEAQ (reference sequence). The CDR3 reads CASSFWTEPRSNYGYTF. CDR3 sequence (DNA): TGTGCCAGCAGCTTCTGGACAGAGCCGCGATCTAACTATGGCTACACCTTC.

The gene calls are TRBV28 and TRBJ2-3; 9 bases map to TRBD1. The CDR3 sequence is 13 residues long. The germline V gene encodes CDR1 MDHEN and CDR2 SYDVKM. Trimming removed 7 bases from V and 5 bases from J; junction bases left unmatched: 4. This chain's CDR3 is CASTQGAVDTQYF. The CDR3 nucleotides read TGTGCCAGCACACAGGGGGCCGTAGATACGCAGTATTTT.

J is TRBJ2-1 and V is TRBV19; D is uncertain. This CDR3 has 13 amino acids. The germline V and J ends were trimmed by 0 bases and 5 bases, with 5 bases remaining between them. From germline, CDR1 is LNHDA and CDR2 SQIVND (reference sequence). This CDR3 reads CASSIDGHNEQFF. Written as DNA, the CDR3 is TGTGCCAGTAGTATAGATGGTCACAATGAGCAGTTCTTC. Based on the CDR3 plus reference TRBV19 and TRBJ2-1, the full variable domain is DGGITQSPKYLFRKEGQNVTLSCEQNLNHDAMYWYRQDPGQGLRLIYYSQIVNDFQKGDIAEGYSVSREKKESFPLTVTSAQKNPTAFYLCASSIDGHNEQFFGPGTRLTVL.

The chain uses TRBV7-9 and TRBJ1-6; D not certain. From germline, CDR1 is SEHNR and CDR2 FQNEAQ (reference sequence). The CDR3 runs to 17 residues. V was pared by 1 base and J by 9 bases, with 19 bases between. The CDR3 sequence is CASSLVKIGFWGSPLHF. The CDR3 DNA is TGTGCCAGCAGCTTAGTCAAAATCGGCTTCTGGGGTTCACCCCTCCACTTT.